This TCR beta chain was captured in a study of shared clonotypes between healthy human individuals. Study background: Each donor contributed plates that comprised three CD4 naive, three CD4 memory, two CD8 naive and one CD8 memory.

Study-level findings and limits: Richness estimates generally favored naive over memory subsets. The study's rarefaction showed incomplete sorted-subset sequencing despite large depth.

The DNA input per sorted-subset replicate PCR was approximately 210 ng, corresponding to around 30,000 T cell genomes. TCRdb keeps only in-frame clones here, not all; method: immunoSEQ multiplex PCR. The table has about 1 million clones, 70% to 80% seen once. A word on this clone: Its cognate antigen is unknown.

This CDR3 has 12 residues. Germline CDR1 reads SGDLS; CDR2 reads YYNGEE. V lost 4 bases, J lost 2 bases, and 4 bases lay in between. The sequence was obtained from a man between 18 and 29 years old in good health. V is TRBV9 and J is TRBJ1-3; no clear D gene. The sample was memory CD4+ T cells sorted from blood. Sample subset: CD45RA-negative fraction. CDR3 in amino acids: CASSRPGNTIYF. The CDR3 DNA reads as TGTGCCAGCAGCCGCCCTGGAAACACCATATATTTT.